The 23 T cell receptor beta chains below come from one sample, sequenced in a study of cytomegalovirus exposure and HLA in healthy donors. The PCR made use of 60 Vbeta and 13 Jbeta primers. Some clones are missing from TCRdb's copy, which holds only in-frame ones; the method was immunoSEQ multiplex PCR. Among more than 150,000 clones listed, over 80% were seen once. The sample consisted of PBMCs. These receptors came from a woman between 18 and 30 years old in good health and CMV-seronegative.

This chain uses TRBV12-5 with TRBJ1-1; no clear D gene. Between the trimmed V and J ends, which lost 3 bases and 6 bases, there was a span of 5 bases. The germline V gene has CDR1 LGHNT and CDR2 FRNRAP. This CDR3 is built from 11 residues. CDR3 amino acids: CASGLSAEAFF. The CDR3 coding sequence is TGTGCTAGTGGTTTATCGGCTGAAGCTTTCTTT.

V usage is TRBV18 and J usage is TRBJ1-2; D uncertain. The CDR3 sequence is 14 residues long. Trimming shortened V by 1 base and J by 8 bases, and 14 bases separated the two germline ends. Germline CDR1 KGHSH, CDR2 LQKENI. CDR3: CASSPRPISEGYTF. The CDR3 DNA is TGTGCCAGCTCACCACGACCTATTTCGGAGGGCTACACCTTC.

This chain uses TRBV6-1 with TRBJ2-7, with D possibly TRBD2 on 5 matching bases. Trimming removed 3 bases from V and 2 bases from J, with 8 bases in between. In germline, CDR1 is MNHNS, CDR2 SASEGT. This CDR3 has 13 amino acids. CDR3 loop: CASSDQRTYEQYF. The DNA of the CDR3 is TGTGCCAGCAGTGATCAGCGGACCTACGAGCAGTACTTC.

The chain employs TRBV27 and TRBJ1-2; D perhaps matches TRBD1 (6 bases). The ends were cut back, 5 bases at V and 11 bases at J, with 18 bases in the middle. Per germline, CDR1 MNHEY and CDR2 SMNVEV (reference sequence). CDR3 size: 13 residues. This CDR3 reads CASSIYKGGGYTF. In DNA form, the CDR3 reads TGTGCCAGCAGTATATATAAAGGGGGAGGGTACACCTTC.

This clone was found a few times. The chain is built from TRBV18 and TRBJ1-5; 8 bases map to TRBD1. Germline loops: CDR1 KGHSH, CDR2 LQKENI. The CDR3 is 17 amino acids. V was pared by 3 bases and J by 0 bases, with 7 bases of the junction left unmatched. CDR3 nucleotides: TGTGCCAGCTCACCTCAGGACAGGGCCTATAGCAATCAGCCCCAGCATTTT. This gives the protein CASSPQDRAYSNQPQHF.

The CDR3 here is CASSVSDRAFYGYTF. The CDR3 region has the DNA TGTGCCAGCAGTGTTTCGGACAGGGCATTCTATGGCTACACCTTC. This chain uses TRBV6-4 with TRBJ1-2; 8 bases match TRBD1. The CDR3 contains 15 residues. Germline V gives CDR1 MRHNA, CDR2 SNTAGT. V shed 4 bases and J 4 bases; nucleotides not matched to a gene: 8.

This chain connects TRBV7-9 to TRBJ2-5; TRBD1 matches at 9 bases. Germline CDR1 is SEHNR and CDR2 is FQNEAQ (reference sequence). V was clipped by 5 bases and J by 2 bases; unmatched bases: 6. CDR3 length equals 15 residues. CDR3 nucleotides: TGTGCCAGCAGCCACGGGACAGGGCAACAAGAGACCCAGTACTTC. It specifies CASSHGTGQQETQYF. The full variable domain, its missing parts supplied by reference TRBV7-9 and TRBJ2-5, is DTGVSQNPRHKITKRGQNVTFRCDPISEHNRLYWYRQTLGQGPEFLTYFQNEAQLEKSRLLSDRFSAERPKGSFSTLEIQRTEQGDSAMYLCASSHGTGQQETQYFGPGTRLLVL.

V gene TRBV18 combines with J gene TRBJ1-2, with D perhaps TRBD1 (6 bases). Germline V gives CDR1 KGHSH, CDR2 LQKENI. CDR3 length equals 15 residues. V was cut by 5 bases and J by 2 bases, with 15 bases left in between. CDR3 bases: TGTGCCAGCTCAACTTCGGGACATCGCAACTATGGCTACACCTTC. Protein product: CASSTSGHRNYGYTF.

V is TRBV18 and J is TRBJ2-1, with 10 bases identical to TRBD2. The V gene's germline CDR1 is KGHSH and CDR2 LQKENI. With 2 bases clipped from V and 0 bases from J, the junction kept 7 bases outside the gene matches. The CDR3 consists of 18 residues. The CDR3 loop reads CASSPGERGGFSYNEQFF. The CDR3 nucleotides read TGTGCCAGCTCACCAGGGGAGCGGGGGGGTTTCTCCTACAATGAGCAGTTCTTC.

The J gene is TRBJ2-7, the V gene TRBV28, with 7 bases fitting TRBD2. Germline assignment: CDR1 MDHEN and CDR2 SYDVKM. The CDR3 sequence is 12 residues long. V was clipped by 7 bases and J by 6 bases; unmatched bases: 6. The CDR3 sequence: CASNFREGEQYF. The DNA for the CDR3 is TGTGCCAGCAATTTTAGGGAGGGCGAGCAGTACTTC.

The chain is built from TRBV5-6 and TRBJ2-5; a weak D match, TRBD1 (7 bases). This CDR3 has 15 amino acids. Looked up from germline, CDR1 is SGHDT and CDR2 is YYEEEE. With 0 bases removed from V and 6 bases from J, the gap between germline ends came to 15 bases. CDR3 DNA: TGTGCCAGCAGCTTGGCCGGAGGGGGCCGGAAGACCCAGTACTTC. This translates into CASSLAGGGRKTQYF.

This clone was found once. This chain links TRBV29-1 with TRBJ1-1; 9 bases line up with TRBD1. The length of the CDR3 is 16 residues. The junction had 16 bases not matched to a gene; V was cut back by 7 bases and J by 4 bases. Germline CDR1 is SQVTM and CDR2 is ANQGSEA. In DNA form, the CDR3 reads TGCAGCGCGATGACGGGACAGGGAATTCTTTTCACTGAAGCTTTCTTT. Its protein is CSAMTGQGILFTEAFF.

This clone was counted once. This sequence joins TRBV6-6 and TRBJ2-1; 7 nucleotides align to TRBD2. CDR3 length: 16 residues. V lost 5 bases and J lost 2; bases outside the gene matches: 9. Germline-derived CDR1 and CDR2 are MNHNY and SVGAGI (reference sequence). The CDR3 DNA sequence: TGTGCCAGCAGTCCTGCCGGGACTACCACCTACAATGAGCAGTTCTTC. Its protein product is CASSPAGTTTYNEQFF.

CDR3 loop: CAWSRAWTGFSYEQYF. The CDR3 coding sequence is TGTGCCTGGAGTCGAGCCTGGACAGGGTTCTCCTACGAGCAGTACTTC. The J gene is TRBJ2-7, the V gene TRBV30, with 8 bases lining up with TRBD1. This CDR3 spans 16 amino acids. The ends lost 2 bases at V and 0 bases at J; junction bases unmatched: 9. CDR1 and CDR2 from the germline V gene are GTSNPN and SVGIG (reference sequence).

This rearrangement joins TRBV28 to TRBJ1-2; no clear D gene. This CDR3 spans 12 amino acids. Germline V gene sequence: CDR1 MDHEN, CDR2 SYDVKM. Trimming removed 6 bases from V and 4 bases from J, with 9 bases in between. The CDR3 DNA follows: TGTGCCAGCAGCCTTAGAATCTATGGCTACACCTTC. Translation gives CASSLRIYGYTF.

This chain links TRBV19 with TRBJ1-5; D is unresolved. The CDR3 covers 13 residues. Trimming cost V 4 bases and J 3 bases, with 7 bases left between them. From germline, CDR1 is LNHDA and CDR2 SQIVND (reference sequence). CDR3 DNA sequence: TGTGCCAGTAGTACAGTTTTCAATCAGCCCCAGCATTTT. Protein product: CASSTVFNQPQHF. Full variable domain (missing parts from reference TRBV19 and TRBJ1-5): DGGITQSPKYLFRKEGQNVTLSCEQNLNHDAMYWYRQDPGQGLRLIYYSQIVNDFQKGDIAEGYSVSREKKESFPLTVTSAQKNPTAFYLCASSTVFNQPQHFGDGTRLSIL.

This sequence joins TRBV30 and TRBJ2-5, with D unresolved. Germline V CDR1 and CDR2: GTSNPN, SVGIG (reference sequence). The CDR3 sequence is 12 residues long. Trimming stripped 0 bases from V and 3 bases from J, with 5 bases between. As DNA, the CDR3 is TGTGCCTGGAGTGTCGTCGAAGAGACCCAGTACTTC. It is translated as CAWSVVEETQYF.

Turning to this clone: The junction departs from the called germline gene at one end, perhaps through a read error. The CDR3 sequence is CSSSQVGRDRQRDTQYF. The CDR3 nucleotides are TGCTCCAGCAGCCAAGTGGGCCGGGACAGACAACGGGATACGCAGTATTTT. This chain connects TRBV4-1 to TRBJ2-3; 7 bases match TRBD1. The CDR3 runs to 17 residues. CDR1 is MGHRA and CDR2 is YSYEKL in the germline V gene.

This chain connects TRBV15 to TRBJ1-5; D uncertain. Germline assignment: CDR1 LNHNV and CDR2 YYDKDF (reference sequence). This CDR3 has 15 amino acids. V dropped 0 bases and J dropped 2 bases, with 8 bases sitting between them. For the CDR3, the DNA is TGTGCCACCAGCAGAGATCGGTTGGGCAATCAGCCCCAGCATTTT. Its protein product is CATSRDRLGNQPQHF.

This sequence joins TRBV2 and TRBJ1-5, with TRBD1 as a possible D gene (6 bases). V gave up 8 bases and J gave up 4 bases, with 18 bases separating them. CDR3 length: 15 amino acids. Germline assignment: CDR1 SNHLY and CDR2 FYNNEI. The CDR3 loop reads CASGTQSVANQPQHF. The CDR3 DNA follows: TGTGCCAGCGGGACACAGAGTGTTGCAAATCAGCCCCAGCATTTT.

CDR3 loop: CASSFDRGAKNIQYF. As DNA, the CDR3 is TGTGCCAGCAGCTTTGATCGGGGAGCCAAAAACATTCAGTACTTC. V is TRBV5-6 and J is TRBJ2-4; D is possibly TRBD2 (5 bases). The length of the CDR3 is 15 residues. Trimming left V 2 bases short and J 0 bases short, with 9 bases between. Germline assignment: CDR1 SGHDT and CDR2 YYEEEE.

This clone was seen a few times. The chain joins TRBV28 to TRBJ1-5; 7 bases fit TRBD1. Germline V gene data show CDR1 as MDHEN and CDR2 as SYDVKM. Germline trimming cut 1 base from V and 5 bases from J; bases unmatched to any gene: 8. The CDR3 totals 16 residues. The CDR3 is CASSLSRDSNYQPQHF. The CDR3 DNA follows: TGTGCCAGCAGTTTATCACGGGACAGCAACTATCAGCCCCAGCATTTT.

This chain links TRBV4-2 with TRBJ2-7, with 9 bases aligning to TRBD1. The germline gives CDR1 LGHNA, CDR2 YNFKEQ. CDR3 length: 14 amino acids. After removal of 8 bases from V and 6 bases from J, the junction contained 11 bases not matched to a gene. Here the CDR3 DNA reads TGTGCCAGCTCTCCGGGACAGGGAGCAATCGAGCAGTACTTC. Translating it yields CASSPGQGAIEQYF.